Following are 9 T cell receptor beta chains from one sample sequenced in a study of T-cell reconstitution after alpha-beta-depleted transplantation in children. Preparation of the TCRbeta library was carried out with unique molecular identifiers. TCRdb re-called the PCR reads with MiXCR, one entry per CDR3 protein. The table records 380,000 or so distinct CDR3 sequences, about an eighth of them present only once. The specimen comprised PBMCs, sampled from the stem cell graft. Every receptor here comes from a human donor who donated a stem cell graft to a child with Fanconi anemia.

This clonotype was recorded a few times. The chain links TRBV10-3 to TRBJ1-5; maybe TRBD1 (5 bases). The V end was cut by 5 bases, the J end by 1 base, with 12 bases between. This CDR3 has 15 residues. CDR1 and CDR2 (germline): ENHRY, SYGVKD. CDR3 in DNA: TGTGCCATCAGTCCAGGGTTGGGAAGCAATCAGCCCCAGCATTTT. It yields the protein CAISPGLGSNQPQHF.

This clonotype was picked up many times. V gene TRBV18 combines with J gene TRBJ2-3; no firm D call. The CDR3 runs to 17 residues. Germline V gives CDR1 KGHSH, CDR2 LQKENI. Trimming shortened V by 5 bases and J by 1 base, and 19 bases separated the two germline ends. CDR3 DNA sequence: TGTGCCAGCTCAGGAAAGGCTAACTATCCGGGCACAGATACGCAGTATTTT. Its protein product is CASSGKANYPGTDTQYF.

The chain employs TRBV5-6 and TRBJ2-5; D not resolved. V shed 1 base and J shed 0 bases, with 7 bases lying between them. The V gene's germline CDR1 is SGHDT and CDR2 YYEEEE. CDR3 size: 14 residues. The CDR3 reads CASSLFGYQETQYF. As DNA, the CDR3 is TGTGCCAGCAGCTTGTTTGGGTACCAAGAGACCCAGTACTTC.

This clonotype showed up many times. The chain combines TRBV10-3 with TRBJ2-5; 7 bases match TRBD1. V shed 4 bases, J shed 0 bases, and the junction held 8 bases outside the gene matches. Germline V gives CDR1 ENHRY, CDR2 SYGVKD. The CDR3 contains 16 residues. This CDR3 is CAISADRTGYQETQYF. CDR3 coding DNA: TGTGCCATCAGTGCCGATAGGACAGGATACCAAGAGACCCAGTACTTC.

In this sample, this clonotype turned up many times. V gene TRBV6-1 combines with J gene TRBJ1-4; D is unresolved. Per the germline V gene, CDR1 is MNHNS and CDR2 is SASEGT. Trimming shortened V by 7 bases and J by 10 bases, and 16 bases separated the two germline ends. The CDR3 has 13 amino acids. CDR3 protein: CASTSGRRGKLFF. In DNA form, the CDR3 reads TGTGCCAGCACTAGCGGGCGCCGGGGAAAACTGTTTTTT.

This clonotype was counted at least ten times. The CDR3 DNA sequence: TGTGCCAGCAGTGACCCCATGCGGTCCATACTGTTTTTT. Its translation: CASSDPMRSILFF. The gene calls are TRBV25-1 and TRBJ1-4, with D uncertain. Germline-derived CDR1 and CDR2 are MGHDK and SYGVNS. This CDR3 has 13 residues. Trimming cost V 3 bases and J 13 bases, with 15 bases left between them.

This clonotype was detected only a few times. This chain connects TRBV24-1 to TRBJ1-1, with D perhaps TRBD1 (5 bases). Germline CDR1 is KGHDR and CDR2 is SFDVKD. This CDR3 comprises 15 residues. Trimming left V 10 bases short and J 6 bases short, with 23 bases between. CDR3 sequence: CATENKRGSYAEAFF. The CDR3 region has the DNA TGTGCCACAGAAAATAAAAGGGGTAGTTACGCTGAAGCTTTCTTT.

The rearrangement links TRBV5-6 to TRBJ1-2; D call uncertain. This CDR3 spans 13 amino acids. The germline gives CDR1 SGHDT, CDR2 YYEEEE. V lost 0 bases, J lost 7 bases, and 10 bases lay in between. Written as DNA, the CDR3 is TGTGCCAGCAGCTTGGCTGGTACTTCTGGCTACACCTTC. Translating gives CASSLAGTSGYTF. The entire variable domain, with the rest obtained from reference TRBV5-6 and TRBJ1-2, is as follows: DAGVTQSPTHLIKTRGQQVTLRCSPKSGHDTVSWYQQALGQGPQFIFQYYEEEERQRGNFPDRFSGHQFPNYSSELNVNALLLGDSALYLCASSLAGTSGYTFGSGTRLTVV.

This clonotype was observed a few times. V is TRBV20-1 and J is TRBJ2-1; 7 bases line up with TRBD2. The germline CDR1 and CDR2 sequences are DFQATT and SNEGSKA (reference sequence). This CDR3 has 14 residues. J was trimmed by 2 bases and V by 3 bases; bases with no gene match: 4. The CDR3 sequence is CSARGGNTYNEQFF. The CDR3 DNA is TGCAGTGCTAGGGGGGGGAACACCTACAATGAGCAGTTCTTC.